The 21 T cell receptor beta chains below all came from one sample that was sequenced in a study of T cell clones after liver transplantation. Sequencing was performed with immunoSEQ multiplex PCR; in TCRdb, only in-frame clones are kept and a portion is missing. Of about 47,000 clones listed, about 90% were seen once; the top ten hold roughly an eighth. The material was CD8+ T cells from blood, obtained 12 months after liver transplant. These receptors all stem from a human patient who received a liver transplant. The T cells may come from the graft donor.

The CDR3 DNA is TGTGCCAGCCTTATGGGGGGGGCTGAAGCTTTCTTT. Translation: CASLMGGAEAFF. The chain couples TRBV19 to TRBJ1-1; TRBD1 is a possible D gene (5 bases). The germline V gene encodes CDR1 LNHDA and CDR2 SQIVND (reference sequence). Trimming pared 9 bases from V and 6 bases from J, leaving 14 bases between. This CDR3 has 12 residues. Supplemented by reference TRBV19 and TRBJ1-1, the full variable domain reads DGGITQSPKYLFRKEGQNVTLSCEQNLNHDAMYWYRQDPGQGLRLIYYSQIVNDFQKGDIAEGYSVSREKKESFPLTVTSAQKNPTAFYLCASLMGGAEAFFGQGTRLTVV.

The chain employs TRBV27 and TRBJ2-7; D is undetermined. Trimming cost V 6 bases and J 2 bases, with 8 bases left between them. The CDR3 runs to 12 residues. CDR1 is MNHEY and CDR2 is SMNVEV in the germline V gene (reference sequence). The CDR3 DNA sequence: TGTGCCAGCAGGGGCTCAACCTACGAGCAGTACTTC. This gives the protein CASRGSTYEQYF.

J is TRBJ1-1 and V is TRBV29-1, with D possibly TRBD1 on 5 matching bases. Germline CDR1 reads SQVTM; CDR2 reads ANQGSEA. The CDR3 is 10 amino acids. V was cut by 8 bases and J by 7 bases, with 11 bases left in between. In nucleotides, the CDR3 is TGCAGCTCCGGGGCCCATGAAGCTTTCTTT. It encodes CSSGAHEAFF.

The gene calls are TRBV2 and TRBJ1-4; 9 nucleotides align to TRBD1. Germline assignment: CDR1 SNHLY and CDR2 FYNNEI. The J segment lost 5 bases and the V segment lost 3 bases, leaving 7 bases of the junction unmatched. The CDR3 loop spans 16 amino acids. The CDR3 reads CASSDYTGGENEKLFF. As DNA, the CDR3 is TGTGCCAGCAGTGATTATACAGGGGGCGAGAATGAAAAACTGTTTTTT.

The V call is TRBV9, the J call TRBJ1-3; tentative D call: TRBD1 (6 bases). The CDR3 sequence is 16 residues long. Looked up from germline, CDR1 is SGDLS and CDR2 is YYNGEE. The germline V and J ends were trimmed by 0 bases and 5 bases, with 15 bases remaining between them. CDR3 sequence reads: CASSVDARGYRNTIYF. CDR3 DNA sequence: TGTGCCAGCAGCGTAGACGCCAGGGGTTATCGAAACACCATATATTTT.

The chain uses TRBV7-6 and TRBJ1-1; D not certain. Germline lookup yields CDR1 SGHVS and CDR2 FNYEAQ. V lost 1 base and J lost 1, with 4 bases in between. The CDR3 length is 13 residues. CDR3 sequence reads: CASSLGRNTEAFF. The CDR3, as DNA: TGTGCCAGCAGCTTAGGGCGGAACACTGAAGCTTTCTTT.

The chain uses TRBV13 and TRBJ2-1; tentative D call: TRBD2 (5 bases). V dropped 1 base and J dropped 3 bases, with 7 bases sitting between them. The CDR3 contains 14 residues. CDR1 and CDR2 from the germline V gene are PRHDT and FYEKMQ (reference sequence). The CDR3 is CASSLELGYNEQFF. CDR3 DNA: TGTGCCAGCAGCTTAGAACTAGGCTACAATGAGCAGTTCTTC.

This clone was counted once. The CDR3 coding sequence is TGTGCCAGCAGCTTATTTTGGACTAGCGGGGGTAATGAGCAGTTCTTC. It specifies CASSLFWTSGGNEQFF. The rearrangement uses TRBV7-9 and TRBJ2-1, with 13 bases identical to TRBD2. Per germline, CDR1 SEHNR and CDR2 FQNEAQ (reference sequence). V shed 2 bases and J 7 bases; nucleotides not matched to a gene: 5. The CDR3 covers 16 residues.

The rearrangement links TRBV7-2 to TRBJ2-3; D remains unclear. V shed 3 bases and J shed 2 bases, with 0 bases lying between them. The CDR3 sequence is 11 residues long. Germline CDR1 and CDR2: SGHTA and FQGNSA. The CDR3 DNA is TGTGCCAGCAGCTTCACAGATACGCAGTATTTT. Translation: CASSFTDTQYF.

V is TRBV19 and J is TRBJ1-1; D is possibly TRBD1 (6 bases). The V gene lost 5 bases and the J gene lost 2 bases, with 12 bases spanning the gap. The CDR3 loop spans 14 amino acids. CDR1 and CDR2 (germline): LNHDA, SQIVND (reference sequence). The CDR3 loop reads CASSSTGSNTEAFF. The CDR3 DNA is TGTGCCAGTAGTTCGACAGGTAGTAACACTGAAGCTTTCTTT.

The chain is built from TRBV5-6 and TRBJ2-7, with 7 bases matching TRBD2. This CDR3 has 14 residues. The V and J ends lost 2 bases and 3 bases, in that order; junction bases with no gene match: 5. Germline V gene sequence: CDR1 SGHDT, CDR2 YYEEEE. The CDR3 region is CASSFSGLFYEQYF. The DNA for the CDR3 is TGTGCCAGCAGCTTCTCGGGACTATTCTACGAGCAGTACTTC.

The V gene is TRBV19, the J gene TRBJ2-1, with a possible D match to TRBD2 (5 bases). This CDR3 is 15 amino acids long. CDR1 and CDR2 from the germline V gene are LNHDA and SQIVND (reference sequence). Trimming took 4 bases from V and 2 from J, leaving 12 bases between them. CDR3 sequence: CASSTLAGPYNEQFF. CDR3 nucleotide sequence: TGTGCCAGTAGTACCCTTGCGGGCCCCTACAATGAGCAGTTCTTC.

The chain employs TRBV6-1 and TRBJ1-5, with D unclear. In germline, CDR1 is MNHNS, CDR2 SASEGT. Trimming stripped 0 bases from V and 4 bases from J, with 10 bases between. CDR3 length equals 15 residues. In nucleotides, the CDR3 is TGTGCCAGCAGTGAAGCGGGGTGGGGAAATCAGCCCCAGCATTTT. This translates into CASSEAGWGNQPQHF.

This chain's CDR3 is CASTLGGGPANTGELFF. CDR3 sequence (DNA): TGTGCCAGCACCCTAGGGGGGGGCCCCGCGAACACCGGGGAGCTGTTTTTT. The chain recombines TRBV7-6 with TRBJ2-2, with D maybe TRBD2 (7 bases). Looked up from germline, CDR1 is SGHVS and CDR2 is FNYEAQ. Trimming pared 7 bases from V and 0 bases from J, leaving 18 bases between. The CDR3 totals 17 residues.

The chain recombines TRBV27 with TRBJ2-1, with TRBD2 matching 11 bases. Germline V lookup: CDR1 MNHEY, CDR2 SMNVEV (reference sequence). The junction had 5 bases not matched to a gene; V was cut back by 7 bases and J by 9 bases. This CDR3 spans 13 amino acids. This CDR3 reads CASKLAGVSEQFF. In DNA, the CDR3 is TGTGCCAGCAAACTAGCGGGAGTAAGTGAGCAGTTCTTC.

About this clone itself: The same CDR3 also results from other DNA sequences found in this sample. The V and J genes are TRBV9 and TRBJ1-2; D is unclear. Germline CDR1 SGDLS, CDR2 YYNGEE. V lost 0 bases to trimming and J lost 4 bases, with 4 bases between them. This CDR3 has 12 residues. In DNA, the CDR3 is TGTGCCAGCAGCGTAGGTGGCTATGGCTACACCTTC. This encodes CASSVGGYGYTF.

This clone was recorded once. The rearrangement links TRBV28 to TRBJ2-7; D could derive from TRBD1 or TRBD2 (6 bases each). Trimming shortened V by 5 bases and J by 3 bases, and 11 bases separated the two germline ends. The CDR3 extends over 13 amino acids. Germline V CDR1 and CDR2: MDHEN, SYDVKM. CDR3 bases: TGTGCCAGCAGTGTGAGGGGGGACTACGAGCAGTACTTC. Encoded protein: CASSVRGDYEQYF.

The CDR3 nucleotides read TGTGCCAGCAGCTTGACCGACCAGTATGGCTACACCTTC. Encoded protein: CASSLTDQYGYTF. The chain uses TRBV11-2 and TRBJ1-2; D is unresolved. CDR3 length equals 13 residues. Germline V CDR1 and CDR2: SGHAT, FQNNGV. With 3 bases removed from V and 5 bases from J, the gap between germline ends came to 10 bases.

The gene calls are TRBV27 and TRBJ1-2; D uncertain. Germline CDR1 reads MNHEY; CDR2 reads SMNVEV (reference sequence). Trimming removed 3 bases from V and 3 bases from J, with 8 bases in between. The CDR3 runs 13 residues. CDR3 nucleotides: TGTGCCAGCAGTTTTGCCAAGGACTATGGCTACACCTTC. It encodes CASSFAKDYGYTF.

This clone showed up just once. The chain couples TRBV11-2 to TRBJ2-5; tentative D call: TRBD1 (5 bases). The V and J ends lost 0 bases and 1 base respectively, with 15 bases between them. CDR3 length equals 17 residues. The germline CDR1 and CDR2 sequences are SGHAT and FQNNGV. DNA of the CDR3: TGTGCCAGCAGCTTAGATATACGTATTAGGGGCCAAGAGACCCAGTACTTC. As protein: CASSLDIRIRGQETQYF.

The J gene is TRBJ2-2, the V gene TRBV9, with no clear D. The CDR3 extends over 12 amino acids. Germline CDR1 reads SGDLS; CDR2 reads YYNGEE. The V end was cut by 5 bases, the J end by 2 bases, with 4 bases between. The CDR3 loop is CASSANTGELFF. The CDR3 nucleotides are TGTGCCAGCAGTGCTAACACCGGGGAGCTGTTTTTT. The entire variable domain, with the rest obtained from reference TRBV9 and TRBJ2-2, is as follows: DSGVTQTPKHLITATGQRVTLRCSPRSGDLSVYWYQQSLDQGLQFLIQYYNGEERAKGNILERFSAQQFPDLHSELNLSSLELGDSALYFCASSANTGELFFGEGSRLTVL.